Reported below is one T cell receptor beta chain. This clonotype was seen a few times. Its antigen is still unknown. Germline and junction disagree at one end, which may indicate a read error. Libraries were made using 5' RACE. Sequencer: Illumina HiSeq 2500. A second PCR of roughly 7 to 12 cycles was run with a J-beta primer mix and a sample-barcoded 5' primer. Each TCR beta cDNA molecule received a unique molecular identifier from a template-switch 5' adaptor carrying 12 random nucleotides. At least 2.5 million CDR3-containing paired-end reads were obtained from each sample. First-strand cDNA synthesis was performed from all RNA using the Mint cDNA synthesis kit, with priming by a TRBC-specific oligonucleotide. After uracil-DNA glycosylase treatment, a first 18-cycle PCR used universal primers M1SS and BC2_uni_R on all cDNA. In the paper's pipeline: Each sample was normalized by randomly selecting 1 million high-quality reads, each carrying a distinct molecular identifier. Instead of being binned into consensus sequences, reads with shared molecular identifiers were discarded. MiTCR, run with a Q25 quality threshold and the strictest error-elimination algorithm, handled CDR3 identification, clonotype clustering and error correction. Lower-bound total TCR beta diversity was estimated with a nonparametric unseen species model using Euler transformation. TCRdb reran the public reads through fastp at Q25 and MiXCR, keeping productive beta chains. Records with the same CDR3 protein are collapsed into one entry carrying the most frequent genes and DNA. Clone size and V and J calls follow TCRdb, not the original study. This sample has 1.2 million to 1.5 million distinct CDR3 sequences in its table, and approximately 60% of those were observed once. 6.7% of the sample is in the top ten clones.

The CDR3 runs 17 amino acids, cysteine and phenylalanine included. The DNA shown is the 51-base CDR3, in frame from base 1. For CDR1 and CDR2, the germline V gene lists SGDLS and YYNGEE. This sample is drawn from a study of blood T cells in healthy people across ages (dated by TCRdb to the mid-2010s). Study-wide context: In model experiments, template switching captured about one uniquely barcoded TCR beta cDNA molecule for every two T cells. The study measured age-related changes in TCR beta repertoire diversity using deep sequencing normalized with unique cDNA molecular identifiers. Donors were grouped into four age groups: young (average roughly 15 years), middle-aged (under 40), aged (approximately 67) and long-lived (approximately 82). To avoid experimental bias, donors of different ages were distributed randomly across sequencing lanes. The study analyzed two additional independent replicas of 1 million unique cDNA reads from the same blood draw for two donors, one aged 18 to 30 and one aged 80 or older. The research as a whole found: Total diversity estimates from one million sequenced T cells were considered lower bounds and underestimates. Compared with the aged group, the long-lived group had more naive CD4+ T cells, fewer expanded clones and increased TCR diversity, a pattern suggesting age selection. A strong correlation was found between observed TCR beta diversity and the percentage of naive T cells measured by flow cytometry. The CMV infection status of donors was not known, potentially confounding age-related changes in expanded clonotypes. Observed TCR beta diversity per million T cells fell roughly linearly with age, and a significant reduction was already apparent by age around 40. Bulk unsorted PBMC profiling prevented conclusive comparison of naive and antigen-experienced compartments.

Donors were approximately 42 systemically healthy Caucasian individuals from Russia aged roughly 6 to 90 years. Roughly 10 milliliters of peripheral blood were drawn from each donor into EDTA-treated Vacutainer tubes. Ficoll-Paque density-gradient centrifugation was used to isolate PBMCs, with at least 7 million per sample. Trizol reagent was used to extract total RNA from PBMCs, with at least 6 micrograms per sample. For every donor, flow cytometry on a PBMC aliquot measured the percentage of naive CD45RAhigh/CD27high T cells. Input material: blood. The receptor comes from a man between 18 and 29 years old in good health. The chain is assembled from TRBV9 and TRBJ2-6; a tentative D match to TRBD2 spans 5 bases. The CDR3 is CASSPAGIPFGVNVLTF. The sequence in DNA is TGTGCCAGCAGCCCCGCTGGGATTCCGTTCGGGGTCAACGTCCTGACTTTC.